This is a list of T cell receptor beta chains from one sample in a study of blood T cell repertoires in COVID-19. TCRdb's copy holds only in-frame clones and misses some; the assay was immunoSEQ multiplex PCR. The table records about 58,000 clones, 80% to 90% of them present only once. Sequenced material: peripheral blood. The receptors were sampled from a woman in her seventies with active COVID-19. Both conserved end residues are part of each CDR3. A D gene is named only where the DNA matches it firmly. Part of the rows lack a size; the others show once, few, many or a class for expanded clones.

j_call clone_size d_call v_call cdr3_aa cdr3_nt
TRBJ2-3 - - TRBV9 CASSTGHSTDTQYF TGTGCCAGCAGCACGGGACATAGCACAGATACGCAGTATTTT
TRBJ2-1 once - TRBV29-1 CSVVAEWFNRNEQFF TGCAGCGTTGTGGCAGAGTGGTTCAACAGGAATGAGCAGTTCTTC
TRBJ2-7 - - TRBV6-5 CASSGGASDSYEQYF TGTGCCAGCTCTGGGGGGGCTAGCGATTCCTACGAGCAGTACTTC
TRBJ2-1 - TRBD1 TRBV6-5 CASSLDRIYNEQFF TGTGCCAGCAGCCTGGACAGGATATACAATGAGCAGTTCTTC
TRBJ2-1 - - TRBV11-3 CASSLEDNRVQFF TGTGCCAGCAGCTTAGAGGATAACAGGGTGCAGTTCTTC
TRBJ1-4 - - TRBV18 CASPRSSVNDEKLFF TGTGCCAGCCCGAGGTCGTCCGTGAACGATGAAAAACTGTTTTTT
TRBJ1-5 - - TRBV20-1 CSASPGLGRNQPQHF TGCAGTGCTAGTCCGGGACTAGGGCGGAATCAGCCCCAGCATTTT
TRBJ2-7 - TRBD2 TRBV28 CASSLFSGSGEQYF TGTGCCAGCAGTTTATTTAGCGGGAGCGGTGAGCAGTACTTC
TRBJ2-1 - TRBD2 TRBV7-7 CASSRLAGGPYNEQFF TGTGCCAGCAGCAGGCTAGCGGGAGGGCCCTACAATGAGCAGTTCTTC
TRBJ2-1 - - TRBV3-1/TRBV3-2 CASSQPTSVINEQFF TGTGCCAGCAGCCAACCAACGTCGGTAATCAATGAGCAGTTCTTC
TRBJ2-2 - TRBD2 TRBV7-9 CASSSPGSSGEKAGELFF TGTGCCAGCAGCTCCCCTGGCTCGAGCGGGGAGAAGGCCGGGGAGCTGTTTTTT
TRBJ1-1 - TRBD1 TRBV30 CAWTRPGTGFDTEAFF TGTGCCTGGACCCGTCCCGGGACAGGGTTTGACACTGAAGCTTTCTTT
TRBJ2-7 - - TRBV5-4 CASSPPGSSSYEQYF TGTGCCAGCAGCCCCCCCGGGAGTTCCTCCTACGAGCAGTACTTC
TRBJ2-3 - - TRBV19 CASSIASTGGGDTQYF TGTGCCAGTAGTATAGCCTCCACAGGCGGCGGAGATACGCAGTATTTT
TRBJ2-7 - TRBD2 TRBV27 CASRRRTGLADSYEQYF TGTGCCAGCAGAAGACGTACGGGACTAGCGGACTCCTACGAGCAGTACTTC
TRBJ2-3 - TRBD2 TRBV24-1 CATSDRLAGVVTDTQYF TGTGCCACCAGTGACAGACTAGCGGGAGTAGTGACAGATACGCAGTATTTT
TRBJ2-5 - TRBD2 TRBV5-6 CASKLAGGETQYF TGTGCCAGTAAACTAGCGGGAGGTGAGACCCAGTACTTC
TRBJ1-3 - - TRBV7-2 CASSPAGSGNTIYF TGTGCCAGCAGTCCCGCAGGCTCTGGAAACACCATATATTTT
TRBJ2-7 few TRBD1 TRBV5-4 CASSTDRDSSYEQYF TGTGCCAGCAGTACAGACAGGGACAGCTCCTACGAGCAGTACTTC
TRBJ1-2 - TRBD1 TRBV7-2 CASSSNRQGKFTNYGYTF TGTGCCAGCAGCTCGAATCGACAGGGGAAATTCACTAACTATGGCTACACCTTC
TRBJ2-5 - - TRBV5-4 CASSLARSIQETQYF TGTGCCAGCAGCTTGGCCAGGTCCATACAAGAGACCCAGTACTTC
TRBJ2-5 - TRBD2 TRBV11-3 CASSLGGGREETQYF TGTGCCAGCAGCTTAGGGGGAGGGCGCGAAGAGACCCAGTACTTC
TRBJ2-1 - TRBD2 TRBV5-1 CASSLGGRDYNEQFF TGCGCCAGCAGCTTGGGCGGGAGGGACTACAATGAGCAGTTCTTC
TRBJ1-1 - - TRBV5-1 CASSLAGKEAFF TGCGCCAGCAGCTTGGCCGGGAAGGAAGCTTTCTTT
TRBJ2-7 - - TRBV5-4 CASSFSAGEGYEQYF TGTGCCAGCAGCTTCTCAGCAGGGGAGGGCTACGAGCAGTACTTC
TRBJ2-2 - - TRBV19 CASNGGLNTGELFF TGTGCCAGTAACGGCGGGTTGAACACCGGGGAGCTGTTTTTT
TRBJ1-1 - - TRBV28 CASSPGGHTEAFF TGTGCCAGCAGCCCCGGGGGGCACACTGAAGCTTTCTTT
TRBJ2-1 - - TRBV6-5 CATDPHRDYNEQFF TGTGCAACCGACCCTCACAGGGACTACAATGAGCAGTTCTTC
TRBJ1-4 - - TRBV28 CATRHATNEKLFF TGTGCCACGAGGCACGCAACTAATGAAAAACTGTTTTTT
TRBJ2-1 - TRBD2 TRBV2 CASSEAASGYNEQFF TGTGCCAGCAGTGAAGCGGCTAGCGGCTACAATGAGCAGTTCTTC
TRBJ1-1 once - TRBV3-1/TRBV3-2 CASSQDRVNTEAFF TGTGCCAGCAGCCAAGATCGAGTGAACACTGAAGCTTTCTTT
TRBJ2-2 - TRBD2 TRBV9 CASSVAPAGGPGELFF TGTGCCAGCAGCGTAGCCCCAGCGGGAGGGCCCGGGGAGCTGTTTTTT
TRBJ1-5 - - TRBV28 CASGPVGDNQPQHF TGTGCCAGCGGGCCGGTTGGTGACAATCAGCCCCAGCATTTT
TRBJ2-1 - TRBD2 TRBV7-2 CASSLSISGAYNEQFF TGTGCCAGCAGCTTAAGTATTAGCGGGGCCTACAATGAGCAGTTCTTC
TRBJ2-1 - - TRBV6-5 CANRESSYNEQFF TGTGCCAACCGGGAGAGCTCCTACAATGAGCAGTTCTTC
TRBJ1-4 - - TRBV3-1/TRBV3-2 CASSLLTGNGEKLFF TGTGCCAGCAGCCTTCTTACAGGGAATGGTGAAAAACTGTTTTTT
TRBJ2-3 - - TRBV7-2 CASSLRDFADTQYF TGTGCCAGCAGCCTTCGGGACTTCGCGGATACGCAGTATTTT
TRBJ1-1 - TRBD1 TRBV18 CASSQGADTEAFF TGTGCCAGCTCACAGGGGGCTGATACTGAAGCTTTCTTT
TRBJ2-3 - TRBD2 TRBV9 CASSTRGEGADTQYF TGTGCCAGCAGCACCCGGGGGGAGGGAGCAGATACGCAGTATTTT
TRBJ2-3 - TRBD2 TRBV6-5 CASSSPTSGRGDTQYF TGTGCCAGCAGTTCCCCGACTAGCGGGAGGGGGGATACGCAGTATTTT
TRBJ2-1 - TRBD2 TRBV24-1 CATSDSASGALVAGAHNEQFF TGTGCCACCAGTGATTCGGCTTCAGGGGCCTTAGTAGCGGGAGCGCACAATGAGCAGTTCTTC
TRBJ2-5 once TRBD2 TRBV19 CASSIGTTGTQYF TGTGCCAGTAGTATTGGGACTACCGGGACCCAGTACTTC
TRBJ2-5 once TRBD1 TRBV9 CASSATGGQETQYF TGTGCCAGCAGCGCTACAGGGGGCCAAGAGACCCAGTACTTC
TRBJ1-4 - - TRBV15 CATSSTQAGSNEKLFF TGTGCCACCAGCAGCACCCAAGCAGGGTCTAATGAAAAACTGTTTTTT
TRBJ1-6 - - TRBV6-1 CASSDGAAASPLHF TGTGCCAGCAGTGACGGAGCAGCGGCCTCACCCCTCCACTTT
TRBJ2-1 - TRBD2 TRBV30 CAWSVRAGTRQFF TGTGCCTGGAGTGTACGAGCGGGAACCCGGCAGTTCTTC
TRBJ1-1 - - TRBV6-2/TRBV6-3 CASSYSAGLEAFF TGTGCCAGCAGTTACTCGGCAGGGTTGGAAGCTTTCTTT
TRBJ2-6 once - TRBV5-4 CASSFIAGANVLTF TGTGCCAGCAGCTTCATAGCTGGGGCCAACGTCCTGACTTTC
TRBJ2-7 - - TRBV7-8 CASSLHGSNYEQYF TGTGCCAGCAGCTTACATGGCTCGAACTACGAGCAGTACTTC
TRBJ1-5 - TRBD1 TRBV2 CASRDRVGNQPQHF TGTGCCAGCCGGGACAGGGTTGGTAATCAGCCCCAGCATTTT
TRBJ2-2 once TRBD2 TRBV18 CASSRLAGIGELFF TGTGCCAGCTCACGACTAGCGGGAATCGGGGAGCTGTTTTTT
TRBJ2-5 - - TRBV3-1/TRBV3-2 CASSHEAAQETQYF TGTGCCAGCAGCCACGAAGCGGCCCAAGAGACCCAGTACTTC
TRBJ2-5 - TRBD2 TRBV28 CASSPSGRAGETQYF TGTGCCAGCAGTCCTAGCGGGAGGGCGGGAGAGACCCAGTACTTC
TRBJ1-2 - TRBD1 TRBV25-1 CASSDPLGGLNNYGYTF TGTGCCAGCAGTGACCCGCTAGGGGGCTTAAATAACTATGGCTACACCTTC
TRBJ2-3 - - TRBV7-3 CASSLDYLGGASDTQYF TGTGCCAGCAGCTTAGATTATCTCGGGGGAGCGTCAGATACGCAGTATTTT